The 5 T cell receptor beta chains in this list originate from one sample, sequenced in a study. Treg sorting used a CD4+CD25+CD127-/low gate. TCRdb ran MiXCR on the 5' RACE reads and lists one entry per CDR3 protein. The sample yields tens of thousands of distinct CDR3 sequences, more than 20% seen once. The sequenced material came from Tregs sorted from a lymph node. The receptor set was obtained from a female donor with breast cancer.

At least ten counts were recorded for this clonotype. This chain joins TRBV4-2 and TRBJ1-2; D call uncertain. The CDR3 has 16 residues. Germline lookup yields CDR1 LGHNA and CDR2 YNFKEQ. The V gene lost 0 bases and the J gene lost 8 bases, with 19 bases spanning the gap. The CDR3 protein is CASSQDIVGSLGGYTF. The DNA for the CDR3 is TGTGCCAGCAGCCAAGATATTGTAGGCAGCCTCGGGGGCTACACCTTC.

In this sample, this clonotype turned up many times. The chain joins TRBV4-1 to TRBJ1-2; possible D gene TRBD1, 6 bases. Germline values: CDR1 MGHRA, CDR2 YSYEKL. This CDR3 comprises 15 residues. Trimming took off 4 bases at V and 3 bases at J, with 15 bases between the two ends. The CDR3 DNA is TGCGCCAGCAGCCTCTCGCCGAGACAGGACTATGGCTACACCTTC. As protein: CASSLSPRQDYGYTF.

This clonotype was counted ten times or more. The chain carries TRBV20-1 and TRBJ1-5; 10 nucleotides line up with TRBD1. V lost 3 bases to trimming and J lost 5 bases; unmatched junction nucleotides: 4. The CDR3 extends over 14 amino acids. Germline V CDR1 and CDR2: DFQATT, SNEGSKA (reference sequence). This CDR3 reads CSASDRGQYQPQHF. The DNA of the CDR3 is TGCAGTGCTAGTGACAGGGGGCAATATCAGCCCCAGCATTTT.

This clonotype was picked up a small number of times. This rearrangement joins TRBV5-6 to TRBJ2-2, with TRBD2 identical over 7 bases. The germline gives CDR1 SGHDT, CDR2 YYEEEE. This CDR3 comprises 17 residues. V lost 6 bases and J lost 5; bases outside the gene matches: 16. The CDR3 DNA reads TGTGCCAGCACCCGGGAGGTTGGGACCCTACCTACCGGGGAGCTGTTTTTT. Its protein is CASTREVGTLPTGELFF.

J is TRBJ2-5 and V is TRBV7-7; 7 bases agree with TRBD1. Germline CDR1 reads SSHAT; CDR2 reads FNYEAQ (reference sequence). V gave up 1 base and J gave up 5 bases; unmatched junction bases: 7. This CDR3 comprises 15 residues. In DNA form, the CDR3 reads TGTGCCAGCAGCTTAGGGGTTACAGGGGTTGAGACCCAGTACTTC. Its protein product is CASSLGVTGVETQYF.